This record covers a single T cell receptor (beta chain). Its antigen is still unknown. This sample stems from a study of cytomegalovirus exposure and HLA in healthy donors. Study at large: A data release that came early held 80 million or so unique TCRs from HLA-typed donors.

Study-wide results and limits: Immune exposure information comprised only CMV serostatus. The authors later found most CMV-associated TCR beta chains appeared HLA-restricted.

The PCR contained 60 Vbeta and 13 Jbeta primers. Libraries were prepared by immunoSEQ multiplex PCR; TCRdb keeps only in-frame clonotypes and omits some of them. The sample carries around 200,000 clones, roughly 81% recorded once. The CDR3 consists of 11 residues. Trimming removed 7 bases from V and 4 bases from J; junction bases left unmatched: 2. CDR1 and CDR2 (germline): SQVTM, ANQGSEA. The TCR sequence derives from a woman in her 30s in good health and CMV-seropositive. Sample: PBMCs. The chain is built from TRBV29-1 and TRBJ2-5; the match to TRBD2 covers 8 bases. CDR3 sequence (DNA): TGCAGCGGACGGGAGGGAGAGACCCAGTACTTC. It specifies CSGREGETQYF.